Shown below are 14 T cell receptor beta chains from a single sample sequenced in a study of shared clonotypes between healthy human individuals. The data were produced by immunoSEQ multiplex PCR, yet TCRdb's version contains in-frame clones alone and is incomplete. The table includes roughly 2.4 million clones, roughly 95% detected once. The sample taken for sequencing was naive CD4+ T cells sorted from blood. The subset was: CD45RA+ positively selected. The receptor set was obtained from a young man in good health.

The genes are TRBV4-1 and TRBJ2-5, with D unclear. V lost 1 base, J lost 2 bases, and 8 bases lay in between. Germline V gene sequence: CDR1 MGHRA, CDR2 YSYEKL. CDR3 length: 14 amino acids. The CDR3, as DNA: TGCGCCAGCAGCCAAGTTATCCTACAAGAGACCCAGTACTTC. Its protein product is CASSQVILQETQYF.

This chain links TRBV4-1 with TRBJ1-4; a weak D match, TRBD1 (6 bases). With 0 bases removed from V and 6 bases from J, the gap between germline ends came to 20 bases. The CDR3 contains 18 residues. The germline V gene encodes CDR1 MGHRA and CDR2 YSYEKL. The CDR3 DNA reads TGCGCCAGCAGCCAAGATCCAGGGGAAGAGGTCTCGGATGAAAAACTGTTTTTT. Residues: CASSQDPGEEVSDEKLFF.

V and J are TRBV9 and TRBJ1-2; D gene ambiguous. V was trimmed by 6 bases and J by 1 base, leaving 13 bases between them. The CDR3 extends over 14 amino acids. Germline V gene data show CDR1 as SGDLS and CDR2 as YYNGEE. CDR3 sequence reads: CASIGGMYNYGYTF. The CDR3 coding sequence is TGTGCCAGCATAGGAGGGATGTATAACTATGGCTACACCTTC.

The J gene is TRBJ1-2, the V gene TRBV28; D is unclear. Germline V gene data show CDR1 as MDHEN and CDR2 as SYDVKM. V dropped 6 bases and J dropped 5 bases, with 16 bases sitting between them. The CDR3 is made up of 14 amino acids. CDR3 amino acids: CASRPVGFRYGYTF. The DNA for the CDR3 is TGTGCCAGCAGGCCCGTCGGGTTTCGGTATGGCTACACCTTC.

A single count supports this clone. The genes are TRBV19 and TRBJ2-3; 7 bases line up with TRBD2. In germline, CDR1 is LNHDA, CDR2 SQIVND (reference sequence). The CDR3 totals 14 residues. Losses at the gene ends were 3 bases for V and 6 bases for J; bases not matched to a gene: 6. CDR3 region: CASSILREWDTQYF. CDR3 coding DNA: TGTGCCAGTAGTATTCTGCGGGAGTGGGATACGCAGTATTTT.

The rearrangement uses TRBV5-1 and TRBJ1-1; 8 nucleotides agree with TRBD1. Germline CDR1 SGHRS, CDR2 YFSETQ. The CDR3 is 14 residues long. The J segment lost 7 bases and the V segment lost 2 bases, leaving 7 bases of the junction unmatched. The CDR3: CASSFTTGVSEAFF. CDR3 bases: TGCGCCAGCAGCTTTACGACAGGGGTGAGTGAAGCTTTCTTT. Complete variable domain (other parts from reference TRBV5-1 and TRBJ1-1): KAGVTQTPRYLIKTRGQQVTLSCSPISGHRSVSWYQQTPGQGLQFLFEYFSETQRNKGNFPGRFSGRQFSNSRSEMNVSTLELGDSALYLCASSFTTGVSEAFFGQGTRLTVV.

The genes are TRBV6-1 and TRBJ1-2; D gene ambiguous. Trimming left V 5 bases short and J 2 bases short, with 9 bases between. The CDR3 sequence is 13 residues long. Germline CDR1 and CDR2: MNHNS and SASEGT. CDR3 bases: TGTGCCAGCAGTCTCACTACAAACTATGGCTACACCTTC. It yields the protein CASSLTTNYGYTF.

The gene calls are TRBV28 and TRBJ1-6; D unresolved. CDR3 length: 17 residues. The ends were cut back, 5 bases at V and 0 bases at J, with 14 bases in the middle. Looked up from germline, CDR1 is MDHEN and CDR2 is SYDVKM. Here the CDR3 reads CASSPSLSSSYNSPLHF. CDR3 nucleotide sequence: TGTGCCAGCAGTCCCTCCCTCTCCAGCTCCTATAATTCACCCCTCCACTTT.

The chain couples TRBV29-1 to TRBJ2-7; 10 positions agree with TRBD2. The J segment lost 0 bases and the V segment lost 6 bases, leaving 8 bases of the junction unmatched. Germline V lookup: CDR1 SQVTM, CDR2 ANQGSEA. This CDR3 is built from 15 residues. CDR3 nucleotides: TGCAGCGTGAGCGGGGGGGCTAAAAGCTCCTACGAGCAGTACTTC. Amino acids: CSVSGGAKSSYEQYF.

V is TRBV2 and J is TRBJ1-6; TRBD1 agrees at 7 bases. The CDR3 is 17 amino acids. The J segment lost 6 bases and the V segment lost 2 bases, leaving 10 bases of the junction unmatched. Per the germline V gene, CDR1 is SNHLY and CDR2 is FYNNEI. For the CDR3, the DNA is TGTGCCAGCAGTGAAACCGGCACCGGGACAGCTAATTCACCCCTCCACTTT. Translating it yields CASSETGTGTANSPLHF.

This chain uses TRBV18 with TRBJ2-7, with D hard to call. Per the germline V gene, CDR1 is KGHSH and CDR2 is LQKENI. CDR3 length: 13 amino acids. V was cut by 6 bases and J by 5 bases, with 14 bases left in between. CDR3 DNA sequence: TGTGCCAGCTCGTGGGGAAGATTGGACGAGCAGTACTTC. Its protein product is CASSWGRLDEQYF.

This chain joins TRBV5-4 and TRBJ2-5, with D tentatively TRBD1 or TRBD2 (5 bases each). V was shortened by 4 bases and J by 2 bases, with 15 bases between the two germline ends. Germline assignment: CDR1 SGHNT and CDR2 YYREEE (reference sequence). This CDR3 comprises 15 residues. The CDR3 region is CASSLGTSLQETQYF. CDR3 DNA sequence: TGTGCCAGCAGCCTAGGGACCTCCCTGCAAGAGACCCAGTACTTC.

This chain links TRBV11-2 with TRBJ2-1, with a weak D call TRBD1 (5 bases). Looked up from germline, CDR1 is SGHAT and CDR2 is FQNNGV. Trimming pared 5 bases from V and 7 bases from J, leaving 9 bases between. CDR3 length: 12 residues. CDR3 loop: CASSNQGNEQFF. CDR3 DNA sequence: TGTGCCAGCAGCAACCAGGGAAATGAGCAGTTCTTC.

V and J are TRBV5-1 and TRBJ2-5, with 7 bases that match TRBD1. Germline trimming cut 0 bases from V and 5 bases from J; bases unmatched to any gene: 7. The CDR3 is 15 residues long. Germline V gene lookup returns CDR1 SGHRS and CDR2 YFSETQ. The CDR3 region has the DNA TGCGCCAGCAGCTTGGAGGGGGCGCAGAGGGAGACCCAGTACTTC. Its protein product is CASSLEGAQRETQYF.